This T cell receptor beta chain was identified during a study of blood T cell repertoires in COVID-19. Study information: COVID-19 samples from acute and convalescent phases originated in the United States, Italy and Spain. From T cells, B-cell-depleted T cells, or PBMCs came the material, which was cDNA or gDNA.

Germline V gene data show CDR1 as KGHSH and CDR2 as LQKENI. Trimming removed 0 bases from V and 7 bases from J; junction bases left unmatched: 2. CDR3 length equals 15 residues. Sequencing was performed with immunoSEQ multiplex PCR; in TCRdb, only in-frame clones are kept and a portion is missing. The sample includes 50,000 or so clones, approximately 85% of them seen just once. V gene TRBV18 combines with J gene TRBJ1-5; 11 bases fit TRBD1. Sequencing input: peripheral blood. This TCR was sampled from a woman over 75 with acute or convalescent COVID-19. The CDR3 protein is CASSPPGQGGQPQHF. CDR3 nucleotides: TGTGCCAGCTCACCACCGGGACAGGGGGGCCAGCCCCAGCATTTT.